This record concerns one T cell receptor (beta chain) sequence. Its antigen remains unknown. This record belongs to a study of cytomegalovirus exposure and HLA in healthy donors. Study information: According to later analysis, the same platform produced the roughly 120 validation and several hundred first-cohort repertoires. Whole-study findings and limits: Most TCR sequences were seen very rarely across donors, but some public TCRs occurred in many. Altogether, some 170 TCR beta chains were recorded as cytomegalovirus-associated.

This table comes from immunoSEQ multiplex PCR, and its TCRdb copy is limited to in-frame clones, with some not included. This sample has 100,000 to 150,000 clones, with 94% found just once. The ends were cut back, 2 bases at V and 1 base at J, with 8 bases in the middle. The CDR3 spans 13 residues. Germline CDR1 is GTSNPN and CDR2 is SVGIG (reference sequence). The validation cohort, a group of 120 subjects, included the donors and was separate from the roughly 700-subject first cohort. This clonotype was sampled from a woman aged 18-29 years in good health and CMV-seronegative. Specimen: PBMCs. The chain employs TRBV30 and TRBJ1-1; D uncertain. The CDR3 nucleotides are TGTGCCTGGAGTACAGCCCCGAACACTGAAGCTTTCTTT. Its protein product is CAWSTAPNTEAFF.